This T cell receptor (beta chain) stems from a study of T cells in Graves' hyperthyroidism and ophthalmopathy. CDR3 size: 13 residues. Germline V gives CDR1 MNHNY, CDR2 SVGAGI (reference sequence). V was clipped by 5 bases and J by 5 bases; unmatched bases: 5. Researchers amplified the TCR beta CDR3 regions from RNA transcripts. RT-PCR in the first round (using the HTBI primer set) targeted the TCR CDR3. TCRdb fed the multiplex PCR reads into MiXCR, producing one record per CDR3 protein. The table shows about 840,000 distinct CDR3 sequences, with over 35% occurring only once. Source material: blood. This receptor was identified in a man between 18 and 35 years old with Graves' hyperthyroidism. This chain joins TRBV6-6 and TRBJ2-5; 7 bases align to TRBD2. Written as DNA, the CDR3 is TGTGCCAGCAGTCCCGTGCGGGAGGAGACCCAGTACTTC. Translated: CASSPVREETQYF.